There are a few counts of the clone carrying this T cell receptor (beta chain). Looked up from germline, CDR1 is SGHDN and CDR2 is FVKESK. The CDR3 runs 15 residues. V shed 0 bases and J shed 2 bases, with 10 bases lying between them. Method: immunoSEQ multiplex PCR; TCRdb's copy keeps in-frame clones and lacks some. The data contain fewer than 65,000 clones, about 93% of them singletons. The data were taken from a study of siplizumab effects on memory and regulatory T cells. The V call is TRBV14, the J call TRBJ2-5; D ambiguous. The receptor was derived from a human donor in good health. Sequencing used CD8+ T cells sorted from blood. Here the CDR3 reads CASSQDLALQETQYF. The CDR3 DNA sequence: TGTGCCAGCAGCCAAGATCTGGCATTGCAAGAGACCCAGTACTTC.